This T cell receptor beta chain was sequenced for a study of blood T cell repertoires in COVID-19. In germline, CDR1 is SGHAT, CDR2 FQNNGV. V gave up 1 base and J gave up 13 bases; unmatched junction bases: 14. The CDR3 sequence is 16 residues long. Assay: immunoSEQ multiplex PCR; the TCRdb copy retains only in-frame clones and omits some. Seen here are tens of thousands of clones, about 91% observed once, and the top ten hold around 8.7%. The V and J genes are TRBV11-2 and TRBJ2-1; 9 nucleotides line up with TRBD2. The sequencing input was peripheral blood. The source of this sequence is a man in his fifties or sixties with active COVID-19. Written as DNA, the CDR3 is TGTGCCAGCAGCTTAGTAGGGATTAGCGGGGGCCCTGGTCAGTTCTTC. Residues: CASSLVGISGGPGQFF.